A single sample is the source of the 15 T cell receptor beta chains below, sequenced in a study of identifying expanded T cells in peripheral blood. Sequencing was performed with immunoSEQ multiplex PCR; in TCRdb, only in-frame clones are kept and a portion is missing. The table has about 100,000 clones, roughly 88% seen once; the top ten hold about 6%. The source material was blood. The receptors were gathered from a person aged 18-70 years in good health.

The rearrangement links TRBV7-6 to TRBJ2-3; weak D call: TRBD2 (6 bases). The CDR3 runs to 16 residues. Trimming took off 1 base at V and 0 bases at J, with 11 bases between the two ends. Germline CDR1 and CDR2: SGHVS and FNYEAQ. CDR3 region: CASSLGTGLSTDTQYF. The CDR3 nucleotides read TGTGCCAGCAGCTTAGGAACGGGACTTAGCACAGATACGCAGTATTTT.

The DNA for the CDR3 is TGTGCCAGCAGTGATGGGCACCACTATGGCTACACCTTC. As protein: CASSDGHHYGYTF. The chain has TRBV6-1 and TRBJ1-2; D is ambiguous. This CDR3 has 13 residues. V shed 3 bases and J shed 3 bases, with 8 bases lying between them. Germline V gene sequence: CDR1 MNHNS, CDR2 SASEGT.

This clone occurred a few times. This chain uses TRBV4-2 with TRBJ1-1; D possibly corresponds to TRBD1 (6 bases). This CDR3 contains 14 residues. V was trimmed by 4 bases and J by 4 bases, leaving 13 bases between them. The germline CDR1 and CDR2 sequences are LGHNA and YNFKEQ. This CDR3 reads CASSLQGGGTEAFF. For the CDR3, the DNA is TGTGCCAGCAGCCTACAGGGCGGGGGCACTGAAGCTTTCTTT.

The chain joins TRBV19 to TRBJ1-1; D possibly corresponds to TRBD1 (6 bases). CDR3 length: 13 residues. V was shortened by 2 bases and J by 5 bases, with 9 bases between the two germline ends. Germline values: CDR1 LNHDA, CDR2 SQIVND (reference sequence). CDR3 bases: TGTGCCAGTAGTATAACAGGGAGGACTGAAGCTTTCTTT. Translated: CASSITGRTEAFF. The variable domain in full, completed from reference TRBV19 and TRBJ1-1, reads DGGITQSPKYLFRKEGQNVTLSCEQNLNHDAMYWYRQDPGQGLRLIYYSQIVNDFQKGDIAEGYSVSREKKESFPLTVTSAQKNPTAFYLCASSITGRTEAFFGQGTRLTVV.

CDR3 in DNA: TGTGCCAGCAGCGTAGACAGGGGTTCTTACAATGAGCAGTTCTTC. Translating it yields CASSVDRGSYNEQFF. The chain has TRBV9 and TRBJ2-1, with TRBD1 matching 7 bases. The germline V gene encodes CDR1 SGDLS and CDR2 YYNGEE. J lost 4 bases, V lost 0 bases, and 4 bases had no gene match. The CDR3 runs 15 residues.

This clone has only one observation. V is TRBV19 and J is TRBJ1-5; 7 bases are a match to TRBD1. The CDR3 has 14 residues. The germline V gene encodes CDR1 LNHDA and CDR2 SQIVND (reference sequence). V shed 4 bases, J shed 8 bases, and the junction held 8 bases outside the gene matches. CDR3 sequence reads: CASSTEGAVEPQHF. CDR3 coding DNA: TGTGCCAGTAGTACGGAGGGGGCCGTAGAGCCCCAGCATTTT.

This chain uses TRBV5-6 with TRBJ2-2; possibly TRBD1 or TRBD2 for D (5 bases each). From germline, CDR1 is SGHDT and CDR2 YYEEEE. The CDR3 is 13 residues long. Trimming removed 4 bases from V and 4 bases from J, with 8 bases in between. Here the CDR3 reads CASSPGPTGELFF. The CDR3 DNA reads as TGTGCCAGCAGCCCGGGACCCACCGGGGAGCTGTTTTTT.

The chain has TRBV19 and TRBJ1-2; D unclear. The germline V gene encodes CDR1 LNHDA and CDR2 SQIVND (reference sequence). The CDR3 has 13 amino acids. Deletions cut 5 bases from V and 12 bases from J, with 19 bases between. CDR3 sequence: CASSRAEGISDTF. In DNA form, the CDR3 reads TGTGCCAGTAGTCGGGCCGAAGGTATAAGCGACACCTTC.

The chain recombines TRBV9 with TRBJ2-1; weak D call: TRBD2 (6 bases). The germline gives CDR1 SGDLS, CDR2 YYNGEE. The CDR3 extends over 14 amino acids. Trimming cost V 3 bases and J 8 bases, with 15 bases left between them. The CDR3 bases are TGTGCCAGCAGCGGACGGGGGTCTAGGGATGAGCAGTTCTTC. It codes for CASSGRGSRDEQFF.

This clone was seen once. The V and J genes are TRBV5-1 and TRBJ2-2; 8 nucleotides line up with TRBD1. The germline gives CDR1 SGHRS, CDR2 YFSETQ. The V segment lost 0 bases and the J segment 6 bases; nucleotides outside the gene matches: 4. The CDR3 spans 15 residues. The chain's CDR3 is CASSLVGRGPGELFF. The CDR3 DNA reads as TGCGCCAGCAGCTTGGTAGGCAGGGGGCCCGGGGAGCTGTTTTTT.

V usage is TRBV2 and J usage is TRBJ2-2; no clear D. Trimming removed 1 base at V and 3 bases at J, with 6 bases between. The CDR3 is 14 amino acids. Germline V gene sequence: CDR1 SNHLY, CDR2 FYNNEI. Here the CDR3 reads CASSEGVYTGELFF. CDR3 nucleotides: TGTGCCAGCAGTGAAGGGGTTTACACCGGGGAGCTGTTTTTT.

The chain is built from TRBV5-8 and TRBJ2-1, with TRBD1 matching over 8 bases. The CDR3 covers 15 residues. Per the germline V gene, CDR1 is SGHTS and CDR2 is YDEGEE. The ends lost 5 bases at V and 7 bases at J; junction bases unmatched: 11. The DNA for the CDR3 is TGTGCCAGCAGGTTTGGACAGGGAACGAGAAATGAGCAGTTCTTC. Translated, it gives CASRFGQGTRNEQFF.

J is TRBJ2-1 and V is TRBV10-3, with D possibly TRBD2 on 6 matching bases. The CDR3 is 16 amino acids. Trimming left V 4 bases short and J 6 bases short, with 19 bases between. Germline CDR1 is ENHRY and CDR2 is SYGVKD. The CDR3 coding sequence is TGTGCCATCAGTGCCCACGACCGGACTACCTCCAATGAGCAGTTCTTC. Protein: CAISAHDRTTSNEQFF.

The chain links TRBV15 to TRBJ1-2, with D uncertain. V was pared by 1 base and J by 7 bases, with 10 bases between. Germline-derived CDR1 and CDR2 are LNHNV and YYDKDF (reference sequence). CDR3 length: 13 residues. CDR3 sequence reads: CATSRAVGSGYTF. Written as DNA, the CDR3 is TGTGCCACCAGCAGAGCGGTAGGGAGTGGCTACACCTTC. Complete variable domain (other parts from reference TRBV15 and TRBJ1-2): DAMVIQNPRYQVTQFGKPVTLSCSQTLNHNVMYWYQQKSSQAPKLLFHYYDKDFNNEADTPDNFQSRRPNTSFCFLDIRSPGLGDTAMYLCATSRAVGSGYTFGSGTRLTVV.

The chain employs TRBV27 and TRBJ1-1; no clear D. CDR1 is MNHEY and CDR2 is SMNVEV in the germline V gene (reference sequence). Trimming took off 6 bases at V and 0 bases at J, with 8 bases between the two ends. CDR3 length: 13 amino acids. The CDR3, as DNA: TGTGCCAGCAGCGCAACAGTGAACACTGAAGCTTTCTTT. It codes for CASSATVNTEAFF.